The 13 T cell receptor beta chains given below trace back to one sample, sequenced in a study of shared clonotypes between healthy human individuals. Here immunoSEQ multiplex PCR was the method, and the copy in TCRdb shows in-frame clones only, minus some. The table has around 580,000 clones, roughly 98% seen once. The naive CD8 subset, CD45RO-negative cells positively selected for CCR7, excluded terminally differentiated effector memory CD45RA+ cells. The specimen was naive CD8+ T cells sorted from blood. The receptor set was obtained from a man aged 30-40 years in good health.

The V call is TRBV4-2, the J call TRBJ2-3; 9 nucleotides line up with TRBD2. This CDR3 contains 14 residues. From germline, CDR1 is LGHNA and CDR2 YNFKEQ. V shed 6 bases, J shed 1 base, and the junction held 2 bases outside the gene matches. The CDR3 bases are TGTGCCAGCAGTCGGACTAGCGGCACAGATACGCAGTATTTT. Protein product: CASSRTSGTDTQYF.

The chain has TRBV6-5 and TRBJ1-5, with D perhaps matching TRBD1 (6 bases). Trimming took off 5 bases at V and 7 bases at J, with 15 bases between the two ends. The germline CDR1 and CDR2 sequences are MNHEY and SVGAGI. CDR3 size: 14 residues. CDR3 DNA: TGTGCCAGCAGTCCTATTAGGGGGGGCCAGCCCCAGCATTTT. Translating it yields CASSPIRGGQPQHF.

The rearrangement links TRBV5-6 to TRBJ1-3; D gene unclear. This CDR3 has 16 amino acids. Germline values: CDR1 SGHDT, CDR2 YYEEEE. The V end lost 0 bases, the J end lost 0 bases, and 10 bases lay between the germline ends. CDR3 nucleotide sequence: TGTGCCAGCAGCTTGGAGACGGGGTACTCTGGAAACACCATATATTTT. Translation: CASSLETGYSGNTIYF.

A remark on this clone: This CDR3 is also generated by other DNA sequences in the sample. The chain employs TRBV11-2 and TRBJ2-7, with TRBD2 matching 8 bases. The CDR3 length is 14 residues. Germline CDR1 is SGHAT and CDR2 is FQNNGV. V lost 1 base and J lost 4; bases outside the gene matches: 3. CDR3 sequence (DNA): TGTGCCAGCAGCTTAGCGGGAGGGCCATACGAGCAGTACTTC. Amino acids: CASSLAGGPYEQYF.

The chain employs TRBV27 and TRBJ2-1; 15 bases match TRBD2. The junction had 4 bases not matched to a gene; V was cut back by 6 bases and J by 10 bases. The CDR3 loop spans 14 amino acids. Looked up from germline, CDR1 is MNHEY and CDR2 is SMNVEV (reference sequence). CDR3 in amino acids: CASRPGLAGGEQFF. The CDR3 region has the DNA TGTGCCAGCAGACCGGGACTAGCGGGAGGAGAGCAGTTCTTC.

This rearrangement joins TRBV5-1 to TRBJ2-5; D may match TRBD1 or TRBD2 (5 bases each). Near its end, the DNA agrees better with TRBJ2-7, so the J call may be wrong. CDR1 is SGHRS, CDR2 YFSETQ, per germline. The CDR3 contains 16 residues. This CDR3 is CASSLGGDLTDYEQYF. The CDR3 DNA reads as TGCGCCAGCAGCTTGGGAGGGGACCTCACGGACTACGAGCAGTACTTC.

The chain uses TRBV29-1 and TRBJ2-1; a weak D match, TRBD2 (6 bases). V lost 3 bases and J lost 3, with 9 bases in between. Germline CDR1 SQVTM, CDR2 ANQGSEA. This CDR3 region has 13 residues. CDR3 residues: CSVDLAHYNEQFF. DNA for the CDR3: TGCAGCGTTGATCTAGCGCACTACAATGAGCAGTTCTTC.

The chain links TRBV13 to TRBJ1-5; 7 bases are a match to TRBD1. With 3 bases clipped from V and 9 bases from J, the junction kept 8 bases outside the gene matches. This CDR3 is 14 amino acids long. In germline, CDR1 is PRHDT, CDR2 FYEKMQ (reference sequence). The CDR3, as DNA: TGTGCCAGCAGCTTTGGAAGGGGGCCAGGGCCCCAGCATTTT. Translating it yields CASSFGRGPGPQHF.

The V gene is TRBV13, the J gene TRBJ2-1; a possible D gene is TRBD2 (5 bases). CDR3 length: 16 residues. Deletions cut 5 bases from V and 1 base from J, with 15 bases between. Germline V gene lookup returns CDR1 PRHDT and CDR2 FYEKMQ (reference sequence). The CDR3 nucleotides read TGTGCCAGCAGCCCCCTCGGGATGGCATCCTACAATGAGCAGTTCTTC. Its protein is CASSPLGMASYNEQFF.

The chain has TRBV25-1 and TRBJ1-1; possible D gene TRBD1, 6 bases. Germline CDR1 reads MGHDK; CDR2 reads SYGVNS. This CDR3 is built from 14 residues. The V gene lost 3 bases and the J gene lost 3 bases, with 11 bases spanning the gap. CDR3 sequence: CASSERGADTEAFF. The CDR3 bases are TGTGCCAGCAGTGAGAGGGGGGCGGACACTGAAGCTTTCTTT.

The chain links TRBV6-6 to TRBJ2-7; D ambiguous. CDR1 is MNHNY, CDR2 SVGAGI, per germline (reference sequence). Trimming removed 2 bases at V and 5 bases at J, with 7 bases between. This CDR3 comprises 12 residues. The CDR3 here is CASSYVVNEQYF. The CDR3 nucleotides read TGTGCCAGCAGTTACGTCGTCAACGAGCAGTACTTC.

The chain uses TRBV7-7 and TRBJ2-7; TRBD2 agrees at 7 bases. Germline loops: CDR1 SSHAT, CDR2 FNYEAQ (reference sequence). This CDR3 is built from 13 residues. V shed 5 bases, J shed 4 bases, and the junction held 5 bases outside the gene matches. CDR3 amino acids: CASSASGTYEQYF. The DNA of the CDR3 is TGTGCCAGCAGCGCGAGCGGGACTTACGAGCAGTACTTC. Based on the CDR3 plus reference TRBV7-7 and TRBJ2-7, the full variable domain is GAGVSQSPRYKVTKRGQDVTLRCDPISSHATLYWYQQALGQGPEFLTYFNYEAQPDKSGLPSDRFSAERPEGSISTLTIQRTEQRDSAMYRCASSASGTYEQYFGPGTRLTVT.

Concerning this clone: The same CDR3 is also encoded by other DNA sequences in this sample. The chain has TRBV9 and TRBJ2-3; unclear D gene. The CDR3 totals 13 residues. Deletions cut 0 bases from V and 6 bases from J, with 8 bases between. Germline CDR1 SGDLS, CDR2 YYNGEE. The CDR3 spells CASSVVGADTQYF. The CDR3 nucleotides are TGTGCCAGCAGCGTAGTGGGTGCGGATACGCAGTATTTT.